These 23 T cell receptor beta chains came from one sample sequenced in a study of blood T cell repertoires in COVID-19. Profiling relied on immunoSEQ multiplex PCR, and the TCRdb table lists in-frame clones only, not all of them. The table includes 250,000 to 300,000 clones, 80% to 90% detected once. What was sequenced was peripheral blood. The receptors were gathered from a woman in her 30s with active or convalescent COVID-19.

The genes are TRBV4-3 and TRBJ1-4; possible D gene TRBD1, 6 bases. Trimming stripped 0 bases from V and 4 bases from J, with 9 bases between. CDR1 is LGHNA and CDR2 is YSLEER in the germline V gene. The CDR3 covers 15 residues. The CDR3 bases are TGCGCCAGCAGCCAAGAGGGGGGGCTTAATGAAAAACTGTTTTTT. Amino acid sequence: CASSQEGGLNEKLFF.

The chain is built from TRBV30 and TRBJ2-7; 9 nucleotides agree with TRBD1. CDR1 and CDR2 (germline): GTSNPN, SVGIG (reference sequence). J was trimmed by 2 bases and V by 2 bases; bases with no gene match: 7. The CDR3 runs to 15 residues. The CDR3 DNA sequence: TGTGCCTGGAGTCGGGACAGGGAAGCAACCTACGAGCAGTACTTC. As protein: CAWSRDREATYEQYF.

V gene TRBV13 combines with J gene TRBJ2-7; D is ambiguous. The CDR3 has 13 amino acids. Trimming took 0 bases from V and 0 from J, leaving 3 bases between them. Germline V gene data show CDR1 as PRHDT and CDR2 as FYEKMQ (reference sequence). Here the CDR3 DNA reads TGTGCCAGCAGCTTAGGTATCTCCTACGAGCAGTACTTC. Its translation is CASSLGISYEQYF.

The chain recombines TRBV6-4 with TRBJ2-5, with a possible D match to TRBD1 (5 bases). Germline lookup yields CDR1 MRHNA and CDR2 SNTAGT. Between the trimmed V and J ends, which lost 0 bases and 4 bases, there was a span of 24 bases. This CDR3 has 19 residues. The CDR3, as DNA: TGTGCCAGCAGTGACTCCGCAGGCCTTAACAGGTATCAAGGAGAGACCCAGTACTTC. This encodes CASSDSAGLNRYQGETQYF.

The rearrangement links TRBV6-5 to TRBJ2-5; tentative D call: TRBD1 (6 bases). Looked up from germline, CDR1 is MNHEY and CDR2 is SVGAGI. The V end was cut by 6 bases, the J end by 4 bases, with 18 bases between. CDR3 length: 15 amino acids. As DNA, the CDR3 is TGTGCCAGCAGGGATCCCGGGACACAGGGAGAGACCCAGTACTTC. Protein sequence: CASRDPGTQGETQYF.

The chain has TRBV18 and TRBJ2-2, with a weak D call TRBD2 (6 bases). Trimming shortened V by 5 bases and J by 7 bases, and 17 bases separated the two germline ends. From germline, CDR1 is KGHSH and CDR2 LQKENI. The CDR3 loop spans 15 amino acids. CDR3 sequence: CASSTIPPGVGELFF. The CDR3 DNA follows: TGTGCCAGCTCAACGATCCCGCCGGGGGTCGGGGAGCTGTTTTTT.

DNA of the CDR3: TGCGCCAGCAGCTTCGGGGGTTTCACTGAAGCTTTCTTT. As protein: CASSFGGFTEAFF. The chain employs TRBV5-1 and TRBJ1-1, with D maybe TRBD1 (5 bases). Trimming took 2 bases from V and 4 from J, leaving 9 bases between them. This CDR3 is built from 13 residues. Per the germline V gene, CDR1 is SGHRS and CDR2 is YFSETQ. Supplemented by reference TRBV5-1 and TRBJ1-1, the full variable domain reads KAGVTQTPRYLIKTRGQQVTLSCSPISGHRSVSWYQQTPGQGLQFLFEYFSETQRNKGNFPGRFSGRQFSNSRSEMNVSTLELGDSALYLCASSFGGFTEAFFGQGTRLTVV.

V usage is TRBV27 and J usage is TRBJ1-5; 9 bases line up with TRBD1. The length of the CDR3 is 15 residues. J lost 3 bases, V lost 5 bases, and 5 bases had no gene match. Germline V gene data show CDR1 as MNHEY and CDR2 as SMNVEV (reference sequence). CDR3 sequence (DNA): TGTGCCAGCAGTCTATACAGGGGGCTCAATCAGCCCCAGCATTTT. It is translated as CASSLYRGLNQPQHF.

The chain joins TRBV4-1 to TRBJ1-6, with 9 bases that match TRBD1. The CDR3 runs to 15 residues. Germline CDR1 MGHRA, CDR2 YSYEKL. V shed 1 base and J 7 bases; nucleotides not matched to a gene: 2. CDR3 amino acids: CASSQGDRENSPLHF. DNA for the CDR3: TGCGCCAGCAGCCAAGGGGACAGGGAGAATTCACCCCTCCACTTT.

The chain is built from TRBV5-6 and TRBJ1-2, with D unresolved. The CDR3 sequence is 12 residues long. V shed 1 base and J shed 8 bases, with 9 bases lying between them. Germline V gene lookup returns CDR1 SGHDT and CDR2 YYEEEE. The CDR3 loop reads CASSLNAGGYTF. The CDR3 region has the DNA TGTGCCAGCAGCTTGAACGCAGGCGGCTACACCTTC.

This sequence joins TRBV10-3 and TRBJ2-5, with a tentative D call TRBD2 (7 bases). Trimming left V 2 bases short and J 3 bases short, with 10 bases between. CDR3 length equals 14 residues. Germline CDR1 reads ENHRY; CDR2 reads SYGVKD. CDR3 amino acids: CAISERGGEETQYF. Written as DNA, the CDR3 is TGTGCCATCAGTGAGAGAGGGGGGGAAGAGACCCAGTACTTC.

V usage is TRBV6-2 or TRBV6-3 and J usage is TRBJ2-5, with TRBD2 matching 10 bases. With 4 bases clipped from V and 0 bases from J, the junction kept 2 bases outside the gene matches. CDR3 size: 15 residues. The germline gives CDR1 MNHEY, CDR2 SVGEGT. This CDR3 reads CASSSSGGYQETQYF. CDR3 DNA: TGTGCCAGCAGTTCTAGCGGGGGCTACCAAGAGACCCAGTACTTC.

The V call is TRBV29-1, the J call TRBJ2-7; D might be TRBD2 (6 bases). Trimming shortened V by 7 bases and J by 3 bases, and 13 bases separated the two germline ends. The germline CDR1 and CDR2 sequences are SQVTM and ANQGSEA. This CDR3 has 12 residues. CDR3 protein: CSAWDLYYEQYF. The CDR3 bases are TGCAGCGCTTGGGACTTATACTACGAGCAGTACTTC.

This rearrangement joins TRBV5-1 to TRBJ2-3; D may be TRBD2 (5 bases). Trimming pared 4 bases from V and 6 bases from J, leaving 15 bases between. The CDR3 contains 14 residues. Looked up from germline, CDR1 is SGHRS and CDR2 is YFSETQ. The CDR3 bases are TGCGCCAGCAGCACCAACCGGGGTGGGGATACGCAGTATTTT. Translating it yields CASSTNRGGDTQYF.

The chain combines TRBV7-2 with TRBJ1-1; D unresolved. CDR1 and CDR2 from the germline V gene are SGHTA and FQGNSA. CDR3 length equals 13 residues. V lost 3 bases and J lost 7, with 12 bases in between. Here the CDR3 reads CASSLGFRGEAFF. CDR3 DNA sequence: TGTGCCAGCAGCTTGGGTTTTAGAGGTGAAGCTTTCTTT.

This sequence joins TRBV7-9 and TRBJ2-2; no clear D gene. There are 14 residues in the CDR3. The V end was cut by 1 base, the J end by 5 bases, with 8 bases between. Per the germline V gene, CDR1 is SEHNR and CDR2 is FQNEAQ (reference sequence). The CDR3: CASSLGLQTGELFF. DNA for the CDR3: TGTGCCAGCAGCTTAGGTTTGCAGACCGGGGAGCTGTTTTTT.

A remark on this clone: Its ends do not fully match the called genes, so a read error is possible. The chain couples TRBV6-6 to TRBJ2-7; 10 bases are a match to TRBD2. Germline assignment: CDR1 MNHNY and CDR2 SVGAGI (reference sequence). The CDR3 length is 13 residues. For the CDR3, the DNA is TGTGCCAGCAGTTACGGTGGTAGCGGGGGGTCCGTCTTC. This translates into CASSYGGSGGSVF.

The chain has TRBV10-1 and TRBJ2-7, with TRBD2 matching over 8 bases. V shed 4 bases and J 4 bases; nucleotides not matched to a gene: 15. Germline assignment: CDR1 WNHNN and CDR2 SYGVQD (reference sequence). The CDR3 consists of 17 residues. The CDR3 region is CASSAGRGRLAGYEQYF. The CDR3 DNA follows: TGCGCCAGCAGTGCGGGCCGAGGAAGGCTAGCGGGTTACGAGCAGTACTTC.

The genes are TRBV7-9 and TRBJ2-1, with D possibly being TRBD1 (5 bases). V lost 3 bases, J lost 11 bases, and 20 bases lay in between. The CDR3 runs 15 residues. CDR1 is SEHNR and CDR2 is FQNEAQ in the germline V gene (reference sequence). The CDR3 here is CASSFADRQMGKQFF. CDR3 nucleotide sequence: TGTGCCAGCAGCTTTGCGGATCGACAGATGGGCAAGCAGTTCTTC.

The chain combines TRBV7-2 with TRBJ2-4; possible D gene TRBD2, 5 bases. V was clipped by 3 bases and J by 7 bases, with 7 bases between them. The CDR3 sequence is 12 residues long. CDR1 is SGHTA, CDR2 FQGNSA, per germline. This chain's CDR3 is CASSFGNNIQYF. CDR3 in DNA: TGTGCCAGCAGCTTCGGGAACAACATTCAGTACTTC.

The genes are TRBV6-6 and TRBJ1-3; possibly TRBD1 for D (6 bases). CDR3 length: 13 amino acids. V was clipped by 6 bases and J by 4 bases, with 10 bases between them. CDR1 is MNHNY, CDR2 SVGAGI, per germline (reference sequence). CDR3 protein: CASRGQAGNTIYF. The CDR3 DNA follows: TGTGCCAGCAGGGGACAAGCGGGAAACACCATATATTTT.

The chain is built from TRBV6-5 and TRBJ1-2; possibly TRBD1 for D (6 bases). V lost 7 bases to trimming and J lost 2 bases, with 17 bases between them. Per germline, CDR1 MNHEY and CDR2 SVGAGI. The CDR3 is 15 amino acids. For the CDR3, the DNA is TGTGCCAGCAAACTCGAACAGGGTACGAACTATGGCTACACCTTC. Its protein is CASKLEQGTNYGYTF.

This clone was observed a few times. The chain links TRBV4-2 to TRBJ1-6, with D possibly being TRBD1 (5 bases). CDR3 size: 13 residues. The ends were cut back, 3 bases at V and 6 bases at J, with 6 bases in the middle. Germline CDR1 LGHNA, CDR2 YNFKEQ. This chain's CDR3 is CASSQGGNSPLHF. In nucleotides, the CDR3 is TGTGCCAGCAGCCAGGGGGGTAATTCACCCCTCCACTTT.